This section outlines one T cell receptor beta chain sequence together with its context. The target antigen is unknown. The data were obtained in a study of OX40 agonist ivuxolimab in advanced cancers. The CDR3 contains 12 residues. The V gene's germline CDR1 is SQVTM and CDR2 ANQGSEA. The V gene lost 3 bases and the J gene lost 1 base, with 6 bases spanning the gap. Sequencing was performed with immunoSEQ multiplex PCR; in TCRdb, only in-frame clones are kept and a portion is missing. This table has roughly 67,000 clones, 85% to 95% appearing once. Study-wide findings and caveats: Antigen specificity of clonally expanded peripheral T cells was not established.

The chain employs TRBV29-1 and TRBJ1-1; D call uncertain. The sequence was collected from an adult with an advanced solid tumor such as melanoma, head and neck, liver or kidney cancer. The material was CD4+ or CD8+ T cells sorted from blood, obtained in a trial of the OX40 agonist ivuxolimab. The CDR3 loop is CSVEAGNTEAFF. Here the CDR3 DNA reads TGCAGCGTTGAGGCAGGGAACACTGAAGCTTTCTTT. Filled out from reference TRBV29-1 and TRBJ1-1, the complete variable domain reads SAVISQKPSRDICQRGTSLTIQCQVDSQVTMMFWYRQQPGQSLTLIATANQGSEATYESGFVIDKFPISRPNLTFSTLTVSNMSPEDSSIYLCSVEAGNTEAFFGQGTRLTVV.